The TCR beta chain described here comes from a study of cytomegalovirus exposure and HLA in healthy donors. Study observations and caveats: Across donors, presence/absence analyses took sequencing depth to be roughly uniform. Follow-up analysis seemed to connect common viral pathogens with several of the most significant clusters identified. Within an earlier analysis, most TCR beta V segments proved productive either about 90% or about 30% of the time. Some TCR beta chains (about 180 of them) were listed as cytomegalovirus-associated.

Per germline, CDR1 GTSNPN and CDR2 SVGIG (reference sequence). The V and J ends lost 5 bases and 3 bases, in that order; junction bases with no gene match: 10. The length of the CDR3 is 15 residues. PCR amplification relied on 60 Vbeta primers (plus 13 Jbeta primers). Sequencing used immunoSEQ multiplex PCR; TCRdb keeps in-frame clones, though not all of them. The sample yields roughly 120,000 clones, about four fifths seen once. A remark on this clone: Its specificity is unknown.

V gene TRBV30 combines with J gene TRBJ1-1; 9 bases line up with TRBD1. The receptor was isolated from a woman aged 55 to 70 in good health and CMV-seropositive. Sequencing was performed on PBMCs. CDR3: CAWAELQGADTEAFF. Here the CDR3 DNA reads TGTGCCTGGGCCGAATTACAGGGGGCGGACACTGAAGCTTTCTTT.